This T cell receptor (beta chain) was found in a study of blood T cell repertoires in COVID-19 (dated by TCRdb to the early 2020s). With regard to the full study: Samples from collaborators originated in the United States, Italy and Spain and spanned both the acute and convalescent phases of COVID-19. The material from the prospective study consisted of cDNA or gDNA derived from T cells, B-cell-depleted T cells, or PBMCs. Subjects who had been exposed to COVID-19, were actively infected with it, or had recovered from it provided the deeply sampled blood TCRbeta repertoires that made up the dataset. The repertoires were released in a freely available public database meant as a resource for research on the immune response to SARS-CoV-2. Samples were obtained from the ongoing ImmuneRACE study (first 160 participants) and from over a thousand subjects provided by 6 global collaborators. Nearly every sample came with metadata listing a de-identified subject ID, COVID-19 status, age in years and sex. Where HLA class I and class II types were available, the types were taken from metadata supplied by the sample provider, not from assay-based typing. General study outcomes and caveats: Clinical and demographic metadata were provided uncurated, with the amount varying by source and participant.

TCRbeta CDR3 regions were amplified from genomic DNA using the immunoSEQ Assay, a bias-controlled multiplex PCR. Under the source paper's analysis protocol: The number of nucleated cells in each sample was estimated by amplification of reference gene primers within the assay. Sequence reads were collapsed and filtered to measure the absolute abundance of every unique TCRbeta CDR3 rearrangement. For each sample, productive Simpson clonality was calculated as the square root of Simpson's diversity index across productive rearrangements. The table was pulled from immuneACCESS by TCRdb, which kept in-frame rearrangements only. Such tables lose some clones; where checked, under half of the loss comes from unresolved V genes, and the rest has no known cause. V and J calls and clone size are those listed in that table; D and trimming were worked out from the DNA. Across this sample there are hundreds of thousands of clones, with approximately 86% seen only once. The ten largest clones capture under 8.5% of the sample.

About this clone itself: What this receptor recognizes is not known. No clone much larger than this one lies a single base away; base qualities are absent.

V is trimmed back by 3 bases and J by 2 bases, and the junction contains 10 bases that no gene match accounts for. The CDR1 and CDR2 encoded by the germline V gene (reference sequence) are MNHEY and SMNVEV. From the cysteine through the phenylalanine, the CDR3 covers 17 amino acids. Only the CDR3 part of the read is kept: 51 bases, read in frame from the first base. One collaborating source in Seattle enrolled patients during active infection and followed them longitudinally through the course of disease. Each collaborating institution followed its own protocols to collect whole blood in K2EDTA tubes. For TCRbeta analysis, collaborator samples were shipped as frozen whole blood, as isolated PBMCs, or as DNA extracted from either sample type.

Recombination connected TRBV27 to TRBJ2-7, with 10 junctional bases fitting TRBD2. The specimen sequenced was peripheral blood. This receptor was taken from a woman aged 55-70 years with COVID-19, enrolled during active disease. The nucleotides read TGTGCCAGCAGTTTGAAAGGGGCTAGCGGGGGAGCCTACGAGCAGTACTTC. Its translation is CASSLKGASGGAYEQYF.